This TCR beta chain was sequenced in a study of cytomegalovirus exposure and HLA in healthy donors. Study conclusions and caveats: It was reported that the classifier diagnosed cytomegalovirus status with high specificity and sensitivity in both the original and validation cohorts. The listing of 150 to 200 TCR beta chains classed them as cytomegalovirus-associated. Later analysis demonstrated an association between a missense DCLRE1C variant and TCR beta V- and J-gene trimming. TCR beta sequences numbering roughly 16,000 were associated with HLA alleles at 0.05 false discovery rate in a later analysis.

The CDR3 consists of 14 residues. Unmatched junction bases numbered 3, after V lost 4 bases and J lost 5 bases. Germline CDR1 is MGHRA and CDR2 is YSYEKL. The PCR made use of 60 Vbeta and 13 Jbeta primers. Generated by immunoSEQ multiplex PCR, the TCRdb table keeps only in-frame clones and is missing some. The sample lists 150,000 to 200,000 clones, about four fifths seen once, with around 2% in the top ten. Comment on this clone: Its antigen is not known.

Sequenced: PBMCs. This TCR came from a man younger than 30 in good health and CMV-seronegative. This chain joins TRBV4-1 and TRBJ1-4; 8 nucleotides align to TRBD1. DNA for the CDR3: TGCGCCAGCAGCCGGACAGGGAAGAATGAAAAACTGTTTTTT. Its protein is CASSRTGKNEKLFF.